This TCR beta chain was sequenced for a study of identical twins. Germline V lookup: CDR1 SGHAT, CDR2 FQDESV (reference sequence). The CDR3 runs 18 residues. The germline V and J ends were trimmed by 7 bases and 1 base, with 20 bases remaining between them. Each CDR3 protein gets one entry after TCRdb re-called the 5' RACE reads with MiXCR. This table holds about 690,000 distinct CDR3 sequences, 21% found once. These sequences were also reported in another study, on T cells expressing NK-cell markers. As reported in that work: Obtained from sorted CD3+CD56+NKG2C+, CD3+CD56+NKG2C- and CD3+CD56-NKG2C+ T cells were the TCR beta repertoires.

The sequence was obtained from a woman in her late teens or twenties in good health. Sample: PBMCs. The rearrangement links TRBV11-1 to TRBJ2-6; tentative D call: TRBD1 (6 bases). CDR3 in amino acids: CASTFPLGQESGANVLTF. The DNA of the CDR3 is TGTGCCAGCACCTTCCCGCTGGGACAAGAGTCTGGGGCCAACGTCCTGACTTTC.